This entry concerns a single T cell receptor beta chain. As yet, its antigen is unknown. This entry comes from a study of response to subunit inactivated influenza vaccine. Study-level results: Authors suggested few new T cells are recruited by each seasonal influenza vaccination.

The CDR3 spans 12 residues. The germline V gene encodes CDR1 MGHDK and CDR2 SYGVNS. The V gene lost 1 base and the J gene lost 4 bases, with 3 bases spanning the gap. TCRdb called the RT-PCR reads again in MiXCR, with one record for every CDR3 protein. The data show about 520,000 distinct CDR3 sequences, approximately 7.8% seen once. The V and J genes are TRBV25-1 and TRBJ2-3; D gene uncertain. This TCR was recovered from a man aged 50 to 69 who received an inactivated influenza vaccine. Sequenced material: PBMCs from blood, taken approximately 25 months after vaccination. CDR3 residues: CASSESADTQYF. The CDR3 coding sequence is TGTGCCAGCAGTGAATCGGCAGATACGCAGTATTTT.